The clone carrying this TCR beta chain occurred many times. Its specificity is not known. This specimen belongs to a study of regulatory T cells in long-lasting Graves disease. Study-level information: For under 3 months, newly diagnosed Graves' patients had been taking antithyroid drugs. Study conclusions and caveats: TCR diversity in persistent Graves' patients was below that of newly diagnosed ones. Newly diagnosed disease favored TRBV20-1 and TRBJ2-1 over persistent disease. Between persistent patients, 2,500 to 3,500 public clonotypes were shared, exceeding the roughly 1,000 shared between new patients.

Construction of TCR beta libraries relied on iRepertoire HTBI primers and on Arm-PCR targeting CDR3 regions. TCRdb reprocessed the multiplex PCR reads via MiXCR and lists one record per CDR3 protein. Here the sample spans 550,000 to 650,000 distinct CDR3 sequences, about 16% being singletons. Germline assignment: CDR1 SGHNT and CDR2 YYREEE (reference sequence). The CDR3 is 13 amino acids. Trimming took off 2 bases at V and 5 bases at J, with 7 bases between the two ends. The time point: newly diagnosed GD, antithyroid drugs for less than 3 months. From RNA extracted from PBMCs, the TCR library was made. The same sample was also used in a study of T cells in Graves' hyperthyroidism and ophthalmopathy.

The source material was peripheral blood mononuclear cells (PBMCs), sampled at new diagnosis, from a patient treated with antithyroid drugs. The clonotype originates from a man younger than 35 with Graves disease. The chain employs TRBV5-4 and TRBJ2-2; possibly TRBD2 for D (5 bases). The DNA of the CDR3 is TGTGCCAGCAGCTTAGCGGATACCGGGGAGCTGTTTTTT. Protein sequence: CASSLADTGELFF.